Reported below is one TCR beta chain. The authors' processing: Estimation of nucleated cell counts relied on the amplification of reference gene primers. The data were produced by immunoSEQ multiplex PCR, yet TCRdb's version contains in-frame clones alone and is incomplete. The D gene and trimming were derived from the DNA, and the V and J assignments and clone size from that table. The sample yields about 74,000 clones, 84% seen once. The J segment lost 5 bases and the V segment lost 3 bases, leaving 5 bases of the junction unmatched. The CDR3 contains 16 residues. The germline V gene has CDR1 LNHDA and CDR2 SQIVND (reference sequence). This sample stems from a study of blood T cell repertoires in COVID-19. Whole-study context: From the United States, Italy and Spain came samples of acute and convalescent COVID-19. PBMCs, B-cell-depleted T cells, or T cells provided the cDNA or gDNA that made up the material.

The receptor comes from a man aged 65 to 85 with acute or convalescent COVID-19. Sequencing input: peripheral blood. The rearrangement joins TRBV19 to TRBJ2-1; 12 nucleotides line up with TRBD1. DNA for the CDR3: TGTGCCAGTAGTATTCGGGGACAGGGGGCAAACAATGAGCAGTTCTTC. Protein sequence: CASSIRGQGANNEQFF.